Following are 25 T cell receptor beta chains from one sample sequenced in a study of response to subunit inactivated influenza vaccine. Using its own MiXCR run on the RT-PCR reads, TCRdb lists one record per CDR3 protein. The sample comprises about 540,000 distinct CDR3 sequences, under 30% of which are singletons, and 2.5% to 3.5% rests with the top ten. This same sample was also part of a study on T cells expressing NK-cell markers. That work contributes: As the method of synthesis, 5'RACE template switching with UMIs yielded TCR beta cDNA.

Here the sequenced sample was CD4+ T cells sorted from PBMCs, taken 11 to 12 days after vaccination. These TCRs come from a middle-aged man who received an inactivated influenza vaccine.

The chain's CDR3 is CASSPKSGTSGRTDTQYF. The CDR3 bases are TGTGCCAGCAGCCCGAAGTCCGGGACTAGCGGGAGAACAGATACGCAGTATTTT. The chain combines TRBV11-1 with TRBJ2-3, with 14 nucleotides matching TRBD2. Losses at the gene ends were 5 bases for V and 3 bases for J; bases not matched to a gene: 10. This CDR3 spans 18 amino acids. The germline V gene encodes CDR1 SGHAT and CDR2 FQDESV (reference sequence).

This clonotype was detected only a few times. V is TRBV28 and J is TRBJ2-7, with D possibly being TRBD2 (5 bases). V lost 3 bases to trimming and J lost 6 bases, with 9 bases between them. Germline CDR1 reads MDHEN; CDR2 reads SYDVKM. The CDR3 is 12 amino acids. The CDR3: CASSLTMGEQYF. CDR3 nucleotides: TGTGCCAGCAGTTTGACTATGGGCGAGCAGTACTTC.

J is TRBJ2-1 and V is TRBV11-2, with 8 bases lining up with TRBD1. The V and J ends lost 4 bases and 10 bases, in that order; junction bases with no gene match: 3. In germline, CDR1 is SGHAT, CDR2 FQNNGV. This CDR3 spans 12 amino acids. CDR3 residues: CASSSTGVEQFF. DNA of the CDR3: TGTGCCAGCAGCTCGACAGGGGTGGAGCAGTTCTTC.

This chain connects TRBV7-6 to TRBJ2-1, with D unclear. Germline CDR1 SGHVS, CDR2 FNYEAQ. Trimming removed 2 bases from V and 6 bases from J, with 8 bases in between. The CDR3 totals 13 residues. The CDR3 nucleotides are TGTGCCAGCAGCTTATCTGAACCCAATGAGCAGTTCTTC. Amino acids: CASSLSEPNEQFF.

Here the CDR3 DNA reads TGTGCCACCAGCAGAGAGGGCTTCAGTGGAGGCTACACCTTC. Amino acids: CATSREGFSGGYTF. The chain links TRBV15 to TRBJ1-2; the D is unclear. V was shortened by 0 bases and J by 8 bases, with 13 bases between the two germline ends. Germline V CDR1 and CDR2: LNHNV, YYDKDF (reference sequence). There are 14 residues in the CDR3.

CDR3 residues: CASSLGSASGPSTDTQYF. CDR3 nucleotides: TGTGCCAGCAGCTTAGGGTCGGCTAGCGGACCAAGCACAGATACGCAGTATTTT. The chain has TRBV7-4 and TRBJ2-3; 7 bases agree with TRBD2. V was clipped by 1 base and J by 0 bases; unmatched bases: 10. This CDR3 comprises 18 residues. Germline values: CDR1 SGHVT, CDR2 SQSDAQ. The full variable domain, completed using reference TRBV7-4 and TRBJ2-3, is GAGVSQSPRYKVAKRGRDVALRCDSISGHVTLYWYRQTLGQGSEVLTYSQSDAQRDKSGRPSGRFSAERPERSVSTLKIQRTEQGDSAVYLCASSLGSASGPSTDTQYFGPGTRLTVL.

This clonotype came up a few times. The V gene is TRBV12-3 or TRBV12-4, the J gene TRBJ2-7; no clear D. This CDR3 has 12 amino acids. Trimming left V 5 bases short and J 3 bases short, with 8 bases between. The DNA of the CDR3 is TGTGCCAGCAGTGGATCCCTCTACGAGCAGTACTTC. Amino acids: CASSGSLYEQYF.

This chain connects TRBV4-1 to TRBJ1-3; 7 nucleotides agree with TRBD1. The CDR3 loop spans 18 amino acids. The ends lost 2 bases at V and 0 bases at J; junction bases unmatched: 10. In germline, CDR1 is MGHRA, CDR2 YSYEKL. The CDR3 nucleotides are TGCGCCAGCAGCCAAACCCGGACAAGGGGGCCCTCTGGAAACACCATATATTTT. Protein sequence: CASSQTRTRGPSGNTIYF.

The rearrangement uses TRBV10-3 and TRBJ2-2, with a weak D call TRBD1 (6 bases). CDR3 length: 11 residues. The germline V gene has CDR1 ENHRY and CDR2 SYGVKD. Trimming pared 3 bases from V and 12 bases from J, leaving 8 bases between. CDR3 coding DNA: TGTGCCATCAGTGACAGGGGACAGCTGTTTTTT. Its protein product is CAISDRGQLFF.

This clonotype was seen only a few times. The chain has TRBV7-9 and TRBJ1-6; D is uncertain. This CDR3 has 13 amino acids. Per the germline V gene, CDR1 is SEHNR and CDR2 is FQNEAQ (reference sequence). The V end lost 1 base, the J end lost 10 bases, and 8 bases lay between the germline ends. The CDR3 protein is CASSLDVGSPLHF. DNA for the CDR3: TGTGCCAGCAGCTTAGACGTAGGATCACCCCTCCACTTT.

This clonotype has just a few counts. This chain uses TRBV7-2 with TRBJ2-1; 8 bases are a match to TRBD1. This CDR3 is 14 amino acids long. The germline CDR1 and CDR2 sequences are SGHTA and FQGNSA. After removal of 4 bases from V and 9 bases from J, the junction contained 8 bases not matched to a gene. As DNA, the CDR3 is TGTGCCAGCAGCTCCATTGGACAGGGCGCTGAGCAGTTCTTC. It encodes CASSSIGQGAEQFF.

This clonotype was recorded a few times. Here the CDR3 DNA reads TGTGCCAGCAGCTCCGAGAGGAGCTCCTACGAGCAGTACTTC. It encodes CASSSERSSYEQYF. This rearrangement joins TRBV7-2 to TRBJ2-7; D not resolved. The CDR3 has 14 residues. Germline V gene lookup returns CDR1 SGHTA and CDR2 FQGNSA. V lost 4 bases, J lost 0 bases, and 10 bases lay in between.

There are a few counts of this clonotype. The rearrangement joins TRBV20-1 to TRBJ2-3, with 8 bases that match TRBD2. The CDR3 consists of 14 residues. The V and J ends lost 5 bases and 6 bases, in that order; junction bases with no gene match: 10. The germline gives CDR1 DFQATT, CDR2 SNEGSKA (reference sequence). In nucleotides, the CDR3 is TGCAGTGCTGCGGGGGGTAAGAAGTTTGATACGCAGTATTTT. The encoded protein is CSAAGGKKFDTQYF.

This clonotype was seen more than once but under ten times. The chain recombines TRBV7-2 with TRBJ2-7, with a possible D match to TRBD1 (5 bases). V dropped 1 base and J dropped 3 bases, with 19 bases sitting between them. Per germline, CDR1 SGHTA and CDR2 FQGNSA. The CDR3 length is 17 residues. The CDR3 here is CASSLGGTGALNYEQYF. The CDR3 coding sequence is TGTGCCAGCAGCTTAGGAGGAACAGGAGCCCTAAACTACGAGCAGTACTTC.

This clonotype was seen repeatedly, ten times or more. The V gene is TRBV6-2 or TRBV6-3, the J gene TRBJ2-1; TRBD2 agrees at 9 bases. Germline lookup yields CDR1 MNHEY and CDR2 SVGEGT. The J segment lost 1 base and the V segment lost 4 bases, leaving 5 bases of the junction unmatched. The CDR3 runs to 16 residues. The CDR3 DNA sequence: TGTGCCAGCAGTTCTGGGGCGGGAGGGTCCTACAATGAGCAGTTCTTC. Translating it yields CASSSGAGGSYNEQFF.

The J gene is TRBJ2-7, the V gene TRBV6-1; 9 bases line up with TRBD2. Unmatched junction bases numbered 4, after V lost 0 bases and J lost 4 bases. Germline CDR1 reads MNHNS; CDR2 reads SASEGT. This CDR3 region has 15 residues. CDR3 sequence: CASSEAGTSSYEQYF. CDR3 sequence (DNA): TGTGCCAGCAGTGAAGCAGGGACTAGCTCATACGAGCAGTACTTC.

There are a few counts of this clonotype. V is TRBV5-6 and J is TRBJ2-4; D ambiguous. The CDR3 is 14 amino acids. Trimming took off 2 bases at V and 2 bases at J, with 8 bases between the two ends. Per the germline V gene, CDR1 is SGHDT and CDR2 is YYEEEE. CDR3: CASSFSGTKNIQYF. The CDR3 coding sequence is TGTGCCAGCAGCTTCAGTGGTACCAAAAACATTCAGTACTTC.

The rearrangement links TRBV7-2 to TRBJ1-2, with D hard to call. V gave up 5 bases and J gave up 6 bases, with 7 bases separating them. The CDR3 loop spans 11 amino acids. CDR1 SGHTA and CDR2 FQGNSA come from the germline V gene. The DNA of the CDR3 is TGTGCCAGCAGCCCCCTTGATGGCTACACCTTC. Amino acids: CASSPLDGYTF.

This clonotype was seen more than once but under ten times. This sequence joins TRBV12-3 or TRBV12-4 and TRBJ2-3; D is undetermined. Trimming shortened V by 7 bases and J by 4 bases, and 18 bases separated the two germline ends. CDR3 length equals 15 residues. The CDR3 sequence is CASTLFGSGADTQYF. In nucleotides, the CDR3 is TGTGCCAGCACACTTTTTGGTAGTGGGGCAGATACGCAGTATTTT.

This clonotype has more than one count but fewer than ten. This sequence joins TRBV6-2 or TRBV6-3 and TRBJ2-2; D perhaps matches TRBD2 (6 bases). From germline, CDR1 is MNHEY and CDR2 SVGEGT. Between the trimmed V and J ends, which lost 0 bases and 6 bases, there was a span of 23 bases. The CDR3 is made up of 19 amino acids. CDR3 loop: CASSYSTAGPPRWAGELFF. As DNA, the CDR3 is TGTGCCAGCAGTTACTCGACTGCGGGACCTCCGAGATGGGCCGGGGAGCTGTTTTTT.

There are a few counts of this clonotype. The V call is TRBV20-1, the J call TRBJ2-1; 8 nucleotides agree with TRBD2. Germline assignment: CDR1 DFQATT and CDR2 SNEGSKA (reference sequence). With V trimmed by 1 base and J by 8 bases, 4 bases remained unmatched. The CDR3 extends over 13 amino acids. CDR3 loop: CSARGPAGDEQFF. In DNA, the CDR3 is TGCAGTGCTAGAGGGCCAGCGGGGGATGAGCAGTTCTTC.

The chain carries TRBV7-6 and TRBJ2-3; 8 positions match TRBD2. Germline trimming cut 5 bases from V and 6 bases from J; bases unmatched to any gene: 4. The length of the CDR3 is 13 residues. Germline V gene lookup returns CDR1 SGHVS and CDR2 FNYEAQ. CDR3 region: CASSAGGWDTQYF. CDR3 coding DNA: TGTGCCAGCAGCGCGGGGGGATGGGATACGCAGTATTTT.

This clonotype turned up a few times. This rearrangement joins TRBV9 to TRBJ1-1; the match to TRBD1 covers 9 bases. CDR1 and CDR2 (germline): SGDLS, YYNGEE. The CDR3 extends over 15 amino acids. V shed 4 bases, J shed 4 bases, and the junction held 8 bases outside the gene matches. CDR3 region: CASSIKGTGSTEAFF. The CDR3 bases are TGTGCCAGCAGCATAAAAGGGACAGGGAGCACTGAAGCTTTCTTT.

This clonotype was seen more than once but under ten times. The chain employs TRBV11-2 and TRBJ2-2; the match to TRBD1 covers 9 bases. V shed 5 bases and J 6 bases; nucleotides not matched to a gene: 4. The CDR3 is 14 residues long. In germline, CDR1 is SGHAT, CDR2 FQNNGV. This chain's CDR3 is CASSRDRAAGELFF. The CDR3 DNA sequence: TGTGCCAGCAGCCGGGACAGGGCCGCCGGGGAGCTGTTTTTT.

This clonotype appeared many times. The CDR3 region has the DNA TGCGCCAGCCGAAGCCAGGGGCAGAACACTGAAGCTTTCTTT. As protein: CASRSQGQNTEAFF. The chain couples TRBV5-1 to TRBJ1-1; D is perhaps TRBD1 (6 bases). CDR1 is SGHRS and CDR2 is YFSETQ in the germline V gene. V lost 7 bases to trimming and J lost 1 base, with 14 bases between them. CDR3 size: 14 residues.